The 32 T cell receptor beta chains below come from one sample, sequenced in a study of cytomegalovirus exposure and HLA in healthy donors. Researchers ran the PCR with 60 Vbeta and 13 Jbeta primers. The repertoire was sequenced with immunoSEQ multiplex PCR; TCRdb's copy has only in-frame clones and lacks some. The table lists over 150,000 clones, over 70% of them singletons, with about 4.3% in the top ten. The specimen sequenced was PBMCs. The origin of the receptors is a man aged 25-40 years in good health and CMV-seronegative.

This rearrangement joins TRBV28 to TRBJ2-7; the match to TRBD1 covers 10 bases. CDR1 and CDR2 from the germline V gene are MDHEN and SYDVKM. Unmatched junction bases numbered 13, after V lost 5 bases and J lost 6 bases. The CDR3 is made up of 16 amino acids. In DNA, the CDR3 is TGTGCCAGCAGTACCTCGACAGGGGGCCCTTTAGGCGAGCAGTACTTC. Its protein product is CASSTSTGGPLGEQYF.

The CDR3 loop reads CASSLTSGYEQYF. The CDR3 bases are TGTGCCAGCAGTTTAACTAGCGGCTACGAGCAGTACTTC. This chain uses TRBV27 with TRBJ2-7; 8 nucleotides align to TRBD2. With 2 bases clipped from V and 3 bases from J, the junction kept 0 bases outside the gene matches. Germline CDR1 and CDR2: MNHEY and SMNVEV (reference sequence). The CDR3 consists of 13 residues.

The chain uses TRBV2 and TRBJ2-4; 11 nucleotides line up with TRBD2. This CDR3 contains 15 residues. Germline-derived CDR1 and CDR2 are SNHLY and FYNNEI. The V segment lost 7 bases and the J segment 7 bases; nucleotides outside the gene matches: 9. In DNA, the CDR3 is TGTGCCAGCATCCTCTGGGGACTAGCGGACAACATTCAGTACTTC. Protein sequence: CASILWGLADNIQYF.

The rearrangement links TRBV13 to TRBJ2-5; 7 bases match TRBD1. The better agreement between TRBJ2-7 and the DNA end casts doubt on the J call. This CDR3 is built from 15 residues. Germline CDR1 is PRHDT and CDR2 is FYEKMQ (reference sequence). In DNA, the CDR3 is TGTGCCAGCAGCTCCCGGACAGGAATAAACTACGAGCAGTACTTC. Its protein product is CASSSRTGINYEQYF.

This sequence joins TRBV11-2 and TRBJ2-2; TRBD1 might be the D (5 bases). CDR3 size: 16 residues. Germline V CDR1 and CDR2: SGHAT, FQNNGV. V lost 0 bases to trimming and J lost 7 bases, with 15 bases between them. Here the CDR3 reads CASSLDRRQTNGELFF. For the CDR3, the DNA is TGTGCCAGCAGCTTAGATAGGAGACAGACAAACGGGGAGCTGTTTTTT.

CDR3 sequence (DNA): TGTGCCAGCAGCCGCACAGGGGGCGGAGGCTACACCTTC. It translates to CASSRTGGGGYTF. This chain links TRBV28 with TRBJ1-2; 9 bases line up with TRBD1. The J segment lost 8 bases and the V segment lost 6 bases, leaving 7 bases of the junction unmatched. Germline V CDR1 and CDR2: MDHEN, SYDVKM. The CDR3 extends over 13 amino acids.

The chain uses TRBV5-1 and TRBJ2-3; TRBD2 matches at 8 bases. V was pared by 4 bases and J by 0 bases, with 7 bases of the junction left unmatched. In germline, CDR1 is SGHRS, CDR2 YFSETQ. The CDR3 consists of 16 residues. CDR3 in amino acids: CASSTGGGWSTDTQYF. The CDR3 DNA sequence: TGCGCCAGCAGCACCGGGGGGGGATGGAGCACAGATACGCAGTATTTT. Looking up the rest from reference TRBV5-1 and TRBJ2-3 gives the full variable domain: KAGVTQTPRYLIKTRGQQVTLSCSPISGHRSVSWYQQTPGQGLQFLFEYFSETQRNKGNFPGRFSGRQFSNSRSEMNVSTLELGDSALYLCASSTGGGWSTDTQYFGPGTRLTVL.

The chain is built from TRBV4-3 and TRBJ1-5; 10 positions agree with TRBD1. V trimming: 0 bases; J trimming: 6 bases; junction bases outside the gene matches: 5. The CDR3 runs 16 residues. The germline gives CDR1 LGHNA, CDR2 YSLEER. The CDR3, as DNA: TGCGCCAGCAGCCAAGAGGGGGACAGGGGAGGTCAGCCCCAGCATTTT. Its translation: CASSQEGDRGGQPQHF.

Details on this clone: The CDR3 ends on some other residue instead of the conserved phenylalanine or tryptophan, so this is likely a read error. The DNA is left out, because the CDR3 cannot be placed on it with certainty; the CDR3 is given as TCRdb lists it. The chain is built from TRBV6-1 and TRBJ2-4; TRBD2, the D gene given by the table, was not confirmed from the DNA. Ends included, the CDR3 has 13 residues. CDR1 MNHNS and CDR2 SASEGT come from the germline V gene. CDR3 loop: CASSDNYPTHTVV.

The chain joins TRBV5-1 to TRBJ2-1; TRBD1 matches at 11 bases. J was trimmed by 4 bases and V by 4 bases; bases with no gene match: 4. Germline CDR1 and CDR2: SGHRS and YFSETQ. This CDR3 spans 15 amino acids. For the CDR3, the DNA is TGCGCCAGCAGCAGAGGGACAGGGGGGTACAATGAGCAGTTCTTC. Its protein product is CASSRGTGGYNEQFF.

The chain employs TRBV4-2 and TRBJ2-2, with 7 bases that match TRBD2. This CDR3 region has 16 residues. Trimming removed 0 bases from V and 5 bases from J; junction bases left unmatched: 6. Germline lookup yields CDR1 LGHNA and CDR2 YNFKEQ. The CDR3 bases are TGTGCCAGCAGCCAAGAGGGGGGGGGTTTAACCGGGGAGCTGTTTTTT. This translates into CASSQEGGGLTGELFF.

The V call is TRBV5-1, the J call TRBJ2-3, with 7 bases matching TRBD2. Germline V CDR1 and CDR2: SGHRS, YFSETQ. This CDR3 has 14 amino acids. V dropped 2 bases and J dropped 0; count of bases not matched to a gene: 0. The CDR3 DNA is TGCGCCAGCAGCTTTAGCGGGAGCACAGATACGCAGTATTTT. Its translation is CASSFSGSTDTQYF.

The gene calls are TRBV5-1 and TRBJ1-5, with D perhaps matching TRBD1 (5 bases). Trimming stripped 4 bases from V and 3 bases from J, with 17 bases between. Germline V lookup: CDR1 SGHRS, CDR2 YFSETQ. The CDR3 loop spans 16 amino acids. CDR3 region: CASSLHPLQANQPQHF. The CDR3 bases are TGCGCCAGCAGCCTCCACCCCTTACAGGCCAATCAGCCCCAGCATTTT.

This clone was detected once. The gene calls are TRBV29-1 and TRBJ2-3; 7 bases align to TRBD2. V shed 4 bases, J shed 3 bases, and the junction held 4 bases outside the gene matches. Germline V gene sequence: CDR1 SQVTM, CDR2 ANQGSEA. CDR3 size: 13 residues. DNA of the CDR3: TGCAGCGTTGTAGGGAGGGTGACAGATACGCAGTATTTT. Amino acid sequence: CSVVGRVTDTQYF.

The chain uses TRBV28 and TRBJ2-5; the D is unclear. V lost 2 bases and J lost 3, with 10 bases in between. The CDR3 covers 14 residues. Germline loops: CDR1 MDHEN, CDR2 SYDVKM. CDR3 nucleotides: TGTGCCAGCAGTTTAAGTGACTTAAAAGAGACCCAGTACTTC. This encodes CASSLSDLKETQYF. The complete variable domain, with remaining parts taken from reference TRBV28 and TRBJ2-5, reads DVKVTQSSRYLVKRTGEKVFLECVQDMDHENMFWYRQDPGLGLRLIYFSYDVKMKEKGDIPEGYSVSREKKERFSLILESASTNQTSMYLCASSLSDLKETQYFGPGTRLLVL.

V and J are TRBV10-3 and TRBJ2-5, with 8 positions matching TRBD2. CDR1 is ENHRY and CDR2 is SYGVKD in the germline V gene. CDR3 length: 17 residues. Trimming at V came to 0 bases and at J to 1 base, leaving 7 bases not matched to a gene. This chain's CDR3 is CAISESLVAGSQETQYF. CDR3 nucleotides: TGTGCCATCAGTGAGTCGTTAGTAGCGGGGTCCCAAGAGACCCAGTACTTC.

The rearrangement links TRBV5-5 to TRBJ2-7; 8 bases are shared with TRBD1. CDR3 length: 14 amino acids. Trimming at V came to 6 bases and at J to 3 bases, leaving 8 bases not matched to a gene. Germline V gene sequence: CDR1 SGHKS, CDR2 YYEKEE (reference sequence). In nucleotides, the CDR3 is TGTGCCAGCATCGTCGGACAGGGAGACTACGAGCAGTACTTC. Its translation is CASIVGQGDYEQYF.

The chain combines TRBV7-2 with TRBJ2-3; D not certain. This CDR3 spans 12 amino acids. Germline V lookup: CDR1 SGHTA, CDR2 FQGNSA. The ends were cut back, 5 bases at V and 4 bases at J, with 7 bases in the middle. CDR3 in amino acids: CASSRSADTQYF. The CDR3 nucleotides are TGTGCCAGCAGCCGTTCGGCAGATACGCAGTATTTT.

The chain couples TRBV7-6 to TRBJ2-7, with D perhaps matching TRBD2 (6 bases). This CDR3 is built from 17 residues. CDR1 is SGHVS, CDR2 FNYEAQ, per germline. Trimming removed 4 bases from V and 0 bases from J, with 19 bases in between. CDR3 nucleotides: TGTGCCAGCAGCTGGGGAGGTCGGAAAGGAACCTCCTACGAGCAGTACTTC. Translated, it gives CASSWGGRKGTSYEQYF.

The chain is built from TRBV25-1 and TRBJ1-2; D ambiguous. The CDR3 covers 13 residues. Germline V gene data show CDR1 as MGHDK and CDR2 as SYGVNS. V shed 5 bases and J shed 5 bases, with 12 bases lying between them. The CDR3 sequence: CASSPTVEYGYTF. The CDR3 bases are TGTGCCAGCAGTCCCACGGTGGAGTATGGCTACACCTTC.

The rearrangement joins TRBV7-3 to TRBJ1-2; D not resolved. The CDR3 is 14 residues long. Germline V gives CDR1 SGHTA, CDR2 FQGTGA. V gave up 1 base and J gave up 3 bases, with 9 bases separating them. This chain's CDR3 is CASSLKEGDYGYTF. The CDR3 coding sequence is TGTGCCAGCAGCTTAAAAGAAGGAGACTATGGCTACACCTTC.

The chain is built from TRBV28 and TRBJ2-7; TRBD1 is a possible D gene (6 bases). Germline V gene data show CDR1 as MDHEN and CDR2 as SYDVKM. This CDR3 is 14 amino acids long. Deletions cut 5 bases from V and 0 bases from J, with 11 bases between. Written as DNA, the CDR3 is TGTGCCAGCAGTCAACAGGGAATCTCCTACGAGCAGTACTTC. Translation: CASSQQGISYEQYF.

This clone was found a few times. Here the CDR3 DNA reads TGCGCCAGCAGCCCCTCGACAGGGTTGAGCAATCAGCCCCAGCATTTT. This translates into CASSPSTGLSNQPQHF. The rearrangement links TRBV5-1 to TRBJ1-5, with 7 bases aligning to TRBD1. The CDR3 has 16 residues. V lost 4 bases, J lost 1 base, and 8 bases stayed unmatched. Looked up from germline, CDR1 is SGHRS and CDR2 is YFSETQ.

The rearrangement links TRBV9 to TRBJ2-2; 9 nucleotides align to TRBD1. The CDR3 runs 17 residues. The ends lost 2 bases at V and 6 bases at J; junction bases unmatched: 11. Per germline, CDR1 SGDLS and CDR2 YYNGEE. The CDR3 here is CASSVSLGTGNAGELFF. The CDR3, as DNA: TGTGCCAGCAGCGTTTCCCTTGGGACAGGGAATGCCGGGGAGCTGTTTTTT.

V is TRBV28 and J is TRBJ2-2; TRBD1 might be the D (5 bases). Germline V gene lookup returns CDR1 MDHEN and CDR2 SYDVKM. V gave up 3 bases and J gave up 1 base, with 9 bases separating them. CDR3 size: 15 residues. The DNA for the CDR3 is TGTGCCAGCAGTTTCCAGGGCGGGAACACCGGGGAGCTGTTTTTT. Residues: CASSFQGGNTGELFF.

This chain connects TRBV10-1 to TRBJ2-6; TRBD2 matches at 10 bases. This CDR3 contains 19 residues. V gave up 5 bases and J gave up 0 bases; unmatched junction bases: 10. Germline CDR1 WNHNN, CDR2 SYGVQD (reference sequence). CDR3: CASSPGGSGGFSGANVLTF. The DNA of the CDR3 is TGCGCCAGCAGTCCCGGTGGTAGCGGGGGGTTCTCTGGGGCCAACGTCCTGACTTTC.

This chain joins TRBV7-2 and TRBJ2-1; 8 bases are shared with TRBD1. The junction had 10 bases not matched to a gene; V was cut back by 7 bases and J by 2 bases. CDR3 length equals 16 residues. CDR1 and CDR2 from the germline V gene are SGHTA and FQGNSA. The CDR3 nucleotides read TGTGCCAGCATCCCTCCGACAGGGGCCACCTACAATGAGCAGTTCTTC. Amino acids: CASIPPTGATYNEQFF.

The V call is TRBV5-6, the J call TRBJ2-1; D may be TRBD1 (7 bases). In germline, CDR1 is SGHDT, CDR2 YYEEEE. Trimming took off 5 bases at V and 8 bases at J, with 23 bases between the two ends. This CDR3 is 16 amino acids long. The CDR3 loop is CASSRISSRGEDEQFF. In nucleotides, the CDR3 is TGTGCCAGCAGTCGTATTTCGAGCAGGGGGGAGGATGAGCAGTTCTTC.

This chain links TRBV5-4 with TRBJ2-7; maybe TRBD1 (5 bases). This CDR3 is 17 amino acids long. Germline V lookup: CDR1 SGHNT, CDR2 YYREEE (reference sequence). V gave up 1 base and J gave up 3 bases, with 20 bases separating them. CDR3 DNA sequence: TGTGCCAGCAGCTTGAGAGCTGGTAGACAGATGTACTACGAGCAGTACTTC. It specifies CASSLRAGRQMYYEQYF.

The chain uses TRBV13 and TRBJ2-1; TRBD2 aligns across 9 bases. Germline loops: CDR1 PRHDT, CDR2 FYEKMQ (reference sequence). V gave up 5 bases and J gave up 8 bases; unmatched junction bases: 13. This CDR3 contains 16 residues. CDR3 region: CASSPSPGLAMYEQFF. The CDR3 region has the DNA TGTGCCAGCAGCCCTAGTCCGGGACTAGCTATGTATGAGCAGTTCTTC. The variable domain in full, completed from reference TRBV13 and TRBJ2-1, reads AAGVIQSPRHLIKEKRETATLKCYPIPRHDTVYWYQQGPGQDPQFLISFYEKMQSDKGSIPDRFSAQQFSDYHSELNMSSLELGDSALYFCASSPSPGLAMYEQFFGPGTRLTVL.

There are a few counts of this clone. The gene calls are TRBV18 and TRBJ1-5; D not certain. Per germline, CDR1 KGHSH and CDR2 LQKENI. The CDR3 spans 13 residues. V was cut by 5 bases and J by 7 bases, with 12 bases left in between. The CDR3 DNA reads TGTGCCAGCTCAAGGGAGAGTCGGCAGCCCCAGCATTTT. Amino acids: CASSRESRQPQHF. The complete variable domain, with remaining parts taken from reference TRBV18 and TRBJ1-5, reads NAGVMQNPRHLVRRRGQEARLRCSPMKGHSHVYWYRQLPEEGLKFMVYLQKENIIDESGMPKERFSAEFPKEGPSILRIQQVVRGDSAAYFCASSRESRQPQHFGDGTRLSIL.

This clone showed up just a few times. CDR3 sequence: CASSSMRGDIYEQYF. DNA for the CDR3: TGTGCCAGCAGCTCCATGCGGGGGGACATCTACGAGCAGTACTTC. The V call is TRBV11-2, the J call TRBJ2-7, with 8 bases matching TRBD2. V was clipped by 4 bases and J by 3 bases; unmatched bases: 8. Looked up from germline, CDR1 is SGHAT and CDR2 is FQNNGV. CDR3 size: 15 residues.